Listed below are T cell receptor beta chains from one sample, sequenced in a study of T cell responses to AZD1222 COVID-19 vaccine. The data were produced by immunoSEQ multiplex PCR, yet TCRdb's version contains in-frame clones alone and is incomplete. Of approximately 96,000 clones in the sample, 85% to 90% were seen once. Sample: peripheral blood, taken 28 days after the second AZD1222 dose. All receptors come from an adult who received the AZD1222 COVID-19 vaccine. Each CDR3 is given with its conserved first and last residue. A D gene is named only where the DNA matches it firmly. Clone size, where shown, is once, few, many, or a class for clones that have expanded.

j_gene: TRBJ1-2
abundance: .
d_gene: .
v_gene: TRBV3-1/TRBV3-2
CDR3aa: CASSQDRARGYTF
CDR3nt: TGTGCCAGCAGCCAAGATCGGGCGCGGGGCTACACCTTC

j_gene: TRBJ1-5
abundance: .
d_gene: .
v_gene: TRBV7-2
CDR3aa: CASSFAAASNQPQHF
CDR3nt: TGTGCCAGCAGCTTTGCGGCAGCTAGCAATCAGCCCCAGCATTTT

j_gene: TRBJ1-4
abundance: .
d_gene: .
v_gene: TRBV18
CDR3aa: CASSVGVRNEKLFF
CDR3nt: TGTGCCAGCTCAGTCGGGGTGAGGAATGAAAAACTGTTTTTT

j_gene: TRBJ2-1
abundance: .
d_gene: TRBD1
v_gene: TRBV10-3
CDR3aa: CAIRETRDRAEQFF
CDR3nt: TGTGCCATCAGGGAGACCCGGGACAGGGCTGAGCAGTTCTTC

j_gene: TRBJ2-1
abundance: .
d_gene: .
v_gene: TRBV27
CDR3aa: CASSPAGAPFYNEQFF
CDR3nt: TGTGCCAGCAGTCCCGCCGGGGCGCCCTTCTACAATGAGCAGTTCTTC

j_gene: TRBJ1-4
abundance: .
d_gene: TRBD1
v_gene: TRBV7-2
CDR3aa: CASTQGQWNEKLFF
CDR3nt: TGTGCCAGCACGCAGGGACAGTGGAATGAAAAACTGTTTTTT

j_gene: TRBJ2-6
abundance: once
d_gene: .
v_gene: TRBV27
CDR3aa: CASSSPTLSGANVLTF
CDR3nt: TGTGCCAGCAGTTCCCCAACCCTCTCTGGGGCCAACGTCCTGACTTTC

j_gene: TRBJ1-2
abundance: .
d_gene: .
v_gene: TRBV21-1
CDR3aa: CASSKGQGQGDYGYTF
CDR3nt: TGTGCCAGCAGCAAAGGCCAGGGACAGGGAGACTATGGCTACACCTTC

j_gene: TRBJ2-1
abundance: .
d_gene: TRBD1
v_gene: TRBV10-3
CDR3aa: CAIGQGLYNEQFF
CDR3nt: TGTGCCATTGGACAGGGCCTATACAATGAGCAGTTCTTC

j_gene: TRBJ1-2
abundance: few
d_gene: .
v_gene: TRBV27
CDR3aa: CASSFRRDAYGYTF
CDR3nt: TGTGCCAGCAGTTTCCGGAGGGACGCCTATGGCTACACCTTC

j_gene: TRBJ1-6
abundance: .
d_gene: .
v_gene: TRBV7-9
CDR3aa: CASSLGINNSPLHF
CDR3nt: TGTGCCAGCAGCTTAGGGATAAATAATTCACCCCTCCACTTT

j_gene: TRBJ2-3
abundance: .
d_gene: .
v_gene: TRBV14
CDR3aa: CASSLWDVGDTQYF
CDR3nt: TGTGCCAGCAGCCTCTGGGACGTTGGGGATACGCAGTATTTT

j_gene: TRBJ1-1
abundance: .
d_gene: .
v_gene: TRBV6-2/TRBV6-3
CDR3aa: CASSYAQTGGTEAFF
CDR3nt: TGTGCCAGCAGTTACGCGCAGACCGGGGGGACTGAAGCTTTCTTT

j_gene: TRBJ2-1
abundance: .
d_gene: TRBD2
v_gene: TRBV7-3
CDR3aa: CASSQTSGRYGEQFF
CDR3nt: TGTGCCAGCAGCCAGACTAGCGGGAGGTATGGAGAGCAGTTCTTC

j_gene: TRBJ1-4
abundance: .
d_gene: .
v_gene: TRBV10-3
CDR3aa: CAISESKQVNEKLFF
CDR3nt: TGTGCCATCAGTGAGTCGAAACAGGTTAATGAAAAACTGTTTTTT

j_gene: TRBJ1-1
abundance: .
d_gene: .
v_gene: TRBV7-2
CDR3aa: CASTRSSVNTEAFF
CDR3nt: TGTGCCAGCACCCGATCGAGCGTGAACACTGAAGCTTTCTTT

j_gene: TRBJ1-1
abundance: .
d_gene: .
v_gene: TRBV3-1/TRBV3-2
CDR3aa: CASSQGYREAFF
CDR3nt: TGTGCCAGCAGCCAAGGTTACAGGGAAGCTTTCTTT

j_gene: TRBJ2-3
abundance: .
d_gene: TRBD1
v_gene: TRBV30
CDR3aa: CAWSKGTGKDTQYF
CDR3nt: TGTGCCTGGAGTAAAGGGACAGGGAAAGATACGCAGTATTTT

j_gene: TRBJ2-1
abundance: .
d_gene: .
v_gene: TRBV9
CDR3aa: CASSLDHNSYNEQFF
CDR3nt: TGTGCCAGCAGCCTGGACCATAACAGCTACAATGAGCAGTTCTTC

j_gene: TRBJ2-7
abundance: few
d_gene: .
v_gene: TRBV28
CDR3aa: CASSFTGGFYEQYF
CDR3nt: TGTGCCAGCAGTTTCACCGGGGGCTTCTACGAGCAGTACTTC

j_gene: TRBJ1-2
abundance: once
d_gene: .
v_gene: TRBV28
CDR3aa: CASGRFYGYTF
CDR3nt: TGTGCCAGCGGGCGATTCTATGGCTACACCTTC

j_gene: TRBJ1-2
abundance: .
d_gene: .
v_gene: TRBV27
CDR3aa: CASSPYSDRDYGYTF
CDR3nt: TGTGCCAGCAGCCCCTATTCAGACAGAGACTATGGCTACACCTTC

j_gene: TRBJ2-7
abundance: .
d_gene: .
v_gene: TRBV28
CDR3aa: CASSPGLPYEQYF
CDR3nt: TGTGCCAGCAGCCCCGGGTTACCCTACGAGCAGTACTTC

j_gene: TRBJ1-1
abundance: few
d_gene: TRBD1
v_gene: TRBV11-3
CDR3aa: CASSWGLRTGLSGEAFF
CDR3nt: TGTGCCAGCAGCTGGGGCCTCCGGACAGGGTTATCTGGTGAAGCTTTCTTT

j_gene: TRBJ2-3
abundance: .
d_gene: .
v_gene: TRBV5-1
CDR3aa: CASSRSTSTDTQYF
CDR3nt: TGCGCCAGCAGCCGAAGTACTAGCACAGATACGCAGTATTTT

j_gene: TRBJ2-3
abundance: .
d_gene: .
v_gene: TRBV28
CDR3aa: CASGPRTDTQYF
CDR3nt: TGTGCCAGCGGACCCCGCACAGATACGCAGTATTTT

j_gene: TRBJ1-2
abundance: .
d_gene: .
v_gene: TRBV19
CDR3aa: CASSIVGQLNYGYTF
CDR3nt: TGTGCCAGTAGTATAGTTGGCCAGCTTAACTATGGCTACACCTTC

j_gene: TRBJ2-6
abundance: .
d_gene: .
v_gene: TRBV4-2
CDR3aa: CASSHGQAVSGANVLTF
CDR3nt: TGTGCCAGCAGCCACGGACAAGCAGTCTCTGGGGCCAACGTCCTGACTTTC

j_gene: TRBJ1-2
abundance: .
d_gene: .
v_gene: TRBV5-5
CDR3aa: CASSFTGGTLVGYTF
CDR3nt: TGTGCCAGCAGCTTCACCGGCGGGACACTGGTTGGCTACACCTTC

j_gene: TRBJ1-2
abundance: .
d_gene: .
v_gene: TRBV5-1
CDR3aa: CASNTGTTDGYTF
CDR3nt: TGCGCCAGCAATACGGGGACAACCGATGGCTACACCTTC

j_gene: TRBJ1-1
abundance: .
d_gene: .
v_gene: TRBV27
CDR3aa: CASSFSTGSFGGTEAFF
CDR3nt: TGTGCCAGCAGTTTTTCGACAGGTTCCTTCGGGGGCACTGAAGCTTTCTTT

j_gene: TRBJ1-4
abundance: .
d_gene: TRBD1
v_gene: TRBV4-1
CDR3aa: CASSQGQGLNEKLFF
CDR3nt: TGCGCCAGCAGCCAAGGACAGGGGCTTAATGAAAAACTGTTTTTT

j_gene: TRBJ1-1
abundance: .
d_gene: .
v_gene: TRBV5-5
CDR3aa: CASRMAGGLTEAFF
CDR3nt: TGTGCCAGCAGAATGGCGGGGGGCCTCACTGAAGCTTTCTTT

j_gene: TRBJ2-1
abundance: .
d_gene: .
v_gene: TRBV19
CDR3aa: CASSIGQTNNEQFF
CDR3nt: TGTGCCAGTAGTATTGGGCAGACGAACAATGAGCAGTTCTTC

j_gene: TRBJ2-7
abundance: .
d_gene: TRBD1
v_gene: TRBV29-1
CDR3aa: CSVTLGTGGSYEQYF
CDR3nt: TGCAGCGTTACGCTCGGGACAGGGGGATCCTACGAGCAGTACTTC

j_gene: TRBJ1-2
abundance: .
d_gene: .
v_gene: TRBV7-9
CDR3aa: CASSLAGSGGYTF
CDR3nt: TGTGCCAGCAGCTTAGCCGGGTCAGGAGGCTACACCTTC

j_gene: TRBJ2-5
abundance: .
d_gene: .
v_gene: TRBV19
CDR3aa: CASSILGSRKETQYF
CDR3nt: TGTGCCAGTAGTATATTGGGCAGCCGGAAGGAGACCCAGTACTTC

j_gene: TRBJ2-3
abundance: .
d_gene: .
v_gene: TRBV12-5
CDR3aa: CASGLQGSDTQYF
CDR3nt: TGTGCTAGTGGTTTGCAGGGTTCAGATACGCAGTATTTT

j_gene: TRBJ2-2
abundance: .
d_gene: .
v_gene: TRBV5-1
CDR3aa: CASSPAPGSTGELFF
CDR3nt: TGCGCCAGCAGCCCAGCCCCAGGGTCCACCGGGGAGCTGTTTTTT

j_gene: TRBJ1-1
abundance: .
d_gene: .
v_gene: TRBV27
CDR3aa: CASTLLAGTEAFF
CDR3nt: TGTGCCAGCACCTTACTCGCGGGGACTGAAGCTTTCTTT

j_gene: TRBJ2-5
abundance: .
d_gene: TRBD1
v_gene: TRBV5-4
CDR3aa: CASRGRQGQETQYF
CDR3nt: TGTGCCAGCAGGGGGCGACAGGGACAAGAGACCCAGTACTTC

j_gene: TRBJ1-5
abundance: .
d_gene: .
v_gene: TRBV6-2/TRBV6-3
CDR3aa: CASSYSAGKGQPQHF
CDR3nt: TGTGCCAGCAGTTACTCCGCGGGGAAGGGTCAGCCCCAGCATTTT

j_gene: TRBJ1-2
abundance: once
d_gene: .
v_gene: TRBV7-8
CDR3aa: CASSLALRAGYTF
CDR3nt: TGTGCCAGCAGCTTAGCGCTAAGGGCCGGCTACACCTTC

j_gene: TRBJ2-7
abundance: .
d_gene: .
v_gene: TRBV28
CDR3aa: CASSLWSRRVYEQYF
CDR3nt: TGTGCCAGCAGTTTATGGTCCAGACGGGTCTACGAGCAGTACTTC

j_gene: TRBJ2-3
abundance: .
d_gene: .
v_gene: TRBV7-3
CDR3aa: CASSLRRNSDTQYF
CDR3nt: TGTGCCAGCAGTCTACGGAGGAATTCAGATACGCAGTATTTT

j_gene: TRBJ1-1
abundance: .
d_gene: .
v_gene: TRBV3-1/TRBV3-2
CDR3aa: CASSQIQNMNTEAFF
CDR3nt: TGTGCCAGCAGCCAAATACAGAACATGAACACTGAAGCTTTCTTT

j_gene: TRBJ2-2
abundance: .
d_gene: .
v_gene: TRBV5-4
CDR3aa: CASSPANLGTGELFF
CDR3nt: TGTGCCAGCAGCCCGGCGAATCTGGGAACCGGGGAGCTGTTTTTT

j_gene: TRBJ1-2
abundance: once
d_gene: .
v_gene: TRBV19
CDR3aa: CASSPRDLGGYGYTF
CDR3nt: TGTGCCAGTAGTCCTCGGGACCTCGGGGGCTATGGCTACACCTTC

j_gene: TRBJ1-6
abundance: .
d_gene: TRBD1
v_gene: TRBV28
CDR3aa: CASSFGQVGNSPLHF
CDR3nt: TGTGCCAGCAGTTTTGGACAGGTTGGGAATTCACCCCTCCACTTT